These 19 T cell receptor beta chains were sequenced from one sample in a study of cytomegalovirus exposure and HLA in healthy donors. The primer mix had 60 Vbeta and 13 Jbeta primers. Sequenced by immunoSEQ multiplex PCR; TCRdb stores in-frame clones only, minus some. Of some 98,000 clones listed, around 75% are singletons. Sequenced sample: PBMCs. Receptors originate from a man aged 18 to 30 in good health and CMV-seropositive.

This clone was counted once. This rearrangement joins TRBV7-3 to TRBJ1-6; 7 bases are shared with TRBD1. Germline CDR1 and CDR2: SGHTA and FQGTGA. This CDR3 is built from 13 residues. Losses at the gene ends were 8 bases for V and 10 bases for J; bases not matched to a gene: 8. CDR3 nucleotides: TGTGCCAGCCTACCAGGGGGACCCTCACCCCTCCACTTT. Protein product: CASLPGGPSPLHF.

The V gene is TRBV30, the J gene TRBJ1-5; D not certain. CDR3 size: 13 residues. Trimming left V 5 bases short and J 2 bases short, with 10 bases between. Germline assignment: CDR1 GTSNPN and CDR2 SVGIG (reference sequence). For the CDR3, the DNA is TGTGCCTGGGGGCGGGGAGGCAATCAGCCCCAGCATTTT. It translates to CAWGRGGNQPQHF. The full variable domain, rest sourced from reference TRBV30 and TRBJ1-5, is SQTIHQWPATLVQPVGSPLSLECTVEGTSNPNLYWYRQAAGRGLQLLFYSVGIGQISSEVPQNLSASRPQDRQFILSSKKLLLSDSGFYLCAWGRGGNQPQHFGDGTRLSIL.

The genes are TRBV19 and TRBJ2-7; D possibly corresponds to TRBD2 (5 bases). Deletions cut 6 bases from V and 0 bases from J, with 12 bases between. The CDR3 has 14 residues. CDR1 and CDR2 from the germline V gene are LNHDA and SQIVND (reference sequence). CDR3 sequence reads: CASREGGPSYEQYF. DNA of the CDR3: TGTGCCAGTAGGGAAGGAGGACCCTCCTACGAGCAGTACTTC.

The chain joins TRBV27 to TRBJ1-1; D is unresolved. V shed 2 bases and J shed 3 bases, with 7 bases lying between them. The germline V gene encodes CDR1 MNHEY and CDR2 SMNVEV (reference sequence). The CDR3 totals 13 residues. CDR3 DNA: TGTGCCAGCAGTTTAGGCAAATACACTGAAGCTTTCTTT. Translated: CASSLGKYTEAFF.

The V and J genes are TRBV19 and TRBJ2-5, with 12 bases fitting TRBD2. V shed 7 bases, J shed 4 bases, and the junction held 7 bases outside the gene matches. The CDR3 sequence is 15 residues long. Germline V gene lookup returns CDR1 LNHDA and CDR2 SQIVND (reference sequence). CDR3 protein: CASTLSSGGGETQYF. DNA of the CDR3: TGTGCCAGTACCTTGTCTAGCGGGGGGGGAGAGACCCAGTACTTC.

The chain uses TRBV2 and TRBJ2-7, with 8 bases lining up with TRBD1. Germline assignment: CDR1 SNHLY and CDR2 FYNNEI. V dropped 11 bases and J dropped 7; count of bases not matched to a gene: 16. The CDR3 totals 14 residues. Here the CDR3 DNA reads TGTGCCTCCCTGGGGCAGCAGGGGGCTTGGGAGCAGTACTTC. This codes for CASLGQQGAWEQYF.

The chain links TRBV9 to TRBJ1-1; a possible D gene is TRBD1 (5 bases). The CDR3 has 14 residues. The germline V and J ends were trimmed by 2 bases and 4 bases, with 12 bases remaining between them. CDR1 and CDR2 from the germline V gene are SGDLS and YYNGEE. The CDR3 nucleotides read TGTGCCAGCAGCGTGGGGGGGGAACGCACTGAAGCTTTCTTT. As protein: CASSVGGERTEAFF. Combining the CDR3 with reference TRBV9 and TRBJ1-1 gives the whole variable domain DSGVTQTPKHLITATGQRVTLRCSPRSGDLSVYWYQQSLDQGLQFLIQYYNGEERAKGNILERFSAQQFPDLHSELNLSSLELGDSALYFCASSVGGERTEAFFGQGTRLTVV.

The chain couples TRBV11-3 to TRBJ2-2, with 9 bases identical to TRBD1. Germline V gene sequence: CDR1 SGHNT, CDR2 YENEEA. V dropped 5 bases and J dropped 6; count of bases not matched to a gene: 7. CDR3 size: 15 residues. CDR3 nucleotide sequence: TGTGCCAGCAGCCCGGGACAGGGCTCGTCCGGGGAGCTGTTTTTT. Protein product: CASSPGQGSSGELFF. The whole variable domain, remainder taken from reference TRBV11-3 and TRBJ2-2, is EAGVVQSPRYKIIEKKQPVAFWCNPISGHNTLYWYLQNLGQGPELLIRYENEEAVDDSQLPKDRFSAERLKGVDSTLKIQPAELGDSAVYLCASSPGQGSSGELFFGEGSRLTVL.

This clone was seen a single time. J is TRBJ2-7 and V is TRBV5-1; D might be TRBD2 (6 bases). V was trimmed by 7 bases and J by 5 bases, leaving 19 bases between them. The germline gives CDR1 SGHRS, CDR2 YFSETQ. CDR3 length: 14 amino acids. CDR3 in amino acids: CASQVSPTGDEQYF. CDR3 nucleotides: TGCGCCAGCCAGGTGAGTCCCACGGGAGACGAGCAGTACTTC. Based on the CDR3 plus reference TRBV5-1 and TRBJ2-7, the full variable domain is KAGVTQTPRYLIKTRGQQVTLSCSPISGHRSVSWYQQTPGQGLQFLFEYFSETQRNKGNFPGRFSGRQFSNSRSEMNVSTLELGDSALYLCASQVSPTGDEQYFGPGTRLTVT.

The chain employs TRBV10-3 and TRBJ2-7; D remains ambiguous. The CDR3 length is 11 residues. Trimming took 5 bases from V and 2 from J, leaving 4 bases between them. CDR1 and CDR2 from the germline V gene are ENHRY and SYGVKD. The CDR3 DNA is TGTGCCATCAGTCAAACCTACGAGCAGTACTTC. It translates to CAISQTYEQYF.

The rearrangement uses TRBV5-4 and TRBJ2-2; 9 bases match TRBD1. J lost 6 bases, V lost 4 bases, and 10 bases had no gene match. Germline CDR1 reads SGHNT; CDR2 reads YYREEE (reference sequence). This CDR3 contains 16 residues. The CDR3 DNA is TGTGCCAGCAGCGAACAGGGGGCATGGTTATCCGGGGAGCTGTTTTTT. It specifies CASSEQGAWLSGELFF.

The rearrangement uses TRBV6-6 and TRBJ2-3; 8 positions agree with TRBD1. CDR1 is MNHNY, CDR2 SVGAGI, per germline (reference sequence). The length of the CDR3 is 16 residues. J was trimmed by 0 bases and V by 3 bases; bases with no gene match: 5. Here the CDR3 reads CASSYPGGPSTDTQYF. As DNA, the CDR3 is TGTGCCAGCAGTTATCCAGGGGGCCCTAGCACAGATACGCAGTATTTT.

The DNA of the CDR3 is TGTGCCAGCTCACTCTCTCCAAGGGGTGGCTATGGCTACACCTTC. This codes for CASSLSPRGGYGYTF. This chain links TRBV18 with TRBJ1-2; D may be TRBD1 (5 bases). Germline-derived CDR1 and CDR2 are KGHSH and LQKENI. Trimming took off 4 bases at V and 4 bases at J, with 16 bases between the two ends. The CDR3 contains 15 residues.

The rearrangement uses TRBV28 and TRBJ2-3; maybe TRBD2 (7 bases). The CDR3 has 16 amino acids. Germline V gene data show CDR1 as MDHEN and CDR2 as SYDVKM. V lost 2 bases and J lost 0, with 12 bases in between. CDR3 in amino acids: CASSLDAGASTDTQYF. CDR3 sequence (DNA): TGTGCCAGCAGTTTAGATGCGGGGGCGAGCACAGATACGCAGTATTTT.

The chain carries TRBV2 and TRBJ1-5, with D perhaps matching TRBD1 (6 bases). The CDR3 spans 13 residues. The germline V and J ends were trimmed by 3 bases and 7 bases, with 10 bases remaining between them. Germline values: CDR1 SNHLY, CDR2 FYNNEI. The CDR3 here is CASSDSGVQPQHF. DNA for the CDR3: TGTGCCAGCAGTGATTCAGGGGTCCAGCCCCAGCATTTT.

V usage is TRBV25-1 and J usage is TRBJ1-6; D is undetermined. Germline V gene data show CDR1 as MGHDK and CDR2 as SYGVNS. V lost 3 bases and J lost 8, with 5 bases in between. The CDR3 consists of 12 residues. CDR3 nucleotides: TGTGCCAGCAGTGAGGTAGATTCACCCCTCCACTTT. This codes for CASSEVDSPLHF.

V is TRBV2 and J is TRBJ2-5; a weak D match, TRBD1 (5 bases). Germline V gene lookup returns CDR1 SNHLY and CDR2 FYNNEI. This CDR3 spans 16 amino acids. Trimming removed 1 base at V and 1 base at J, with 13 bases between. The CDR3 DNA sequence: TGTGCCAGCAGTGAAGAAGTCCAGGGATTCCAAGAGACCCAGTACTTC. This translates into CASSEEVQGFQETQYF.

CDR3 in amino acids: CASSIGDTRGSSYNSPLHF. The CDR3 coding sequence is TGTGCCAGTAGTATTGGGGATACCAGGGGGAGCTCCTATAATTCACCCCTCCACTTT. This chain joins TRBV19 and TRBJ1-6; 7 nucleotides match TRBD1. Germline V lookup: CDR1 LNHDA, CDR2 SQIVND (reference sequence). The V and J ends lost 3 bases and 0 bases, in that order; junction bases with no gene match: 11. The CDR3 is 19 residues long.

The CDR3 nucleotides are TGTGCCATCAGTGACAGGGCTGGAAACACCATATATTTT. This translates into CAISDRAGNTIYF. The chain recombines TRBV10-3 with TRBJ1-3; D perhaps matches TRBD1 (5 bases). V was pared by 3 bases and J by 2 bases, with 5 bases between. The germline V gene encodes CDR1 ENHRY and CDR2 SYGVKD. The CDR3 has 13 residues.